This T cell receptor beta chain was recovered during a study of breast tumors, draining lymph nodes, adjacent tissues. Study-wide findings and caveats: Tumor and nontumor repertoires were significantly more similar in luminal-like than in basal-like breast cancer. Tumor repertoires ranked between lymph nodes and nontumor tissue in diversity, with V and J gene preferences. That most tumor T cells come from lymph nodes remained unproven.

The table lists this clonotype with a count of one. Its antigen is unidentified. This CDR3 spans 14 amino acids. V trimming: 5 bases; J trimming: 4 bases; junction bases outside the gene matches: 5. Germline values: CDR1 SGHTA, CDR2 FQGNSA. In TCRdb, the multiplex PCR reads were re-called with MiXCR into one record per CDR3 protein. The table records about 22,000 distinct CDR3 sequences, about 54% of them present only once. The chain carries TRBV7-2 and TRBJ1-2; TRBD1 aligns across 9 bases. Sequenced: breast tumor tissue. This clonotype originated in a female donor with breast cancer. Some clones in this sample may be carry-over from other donors' samples. The CDR3 DNA sequence: TGTGCCAGCAGCGAGGGACAGGGCATCTATGGCTACACCTTC. It codes for CASSEGQGIYGYTF. The entire variable domain, with the rest obtained from reference TRBV7-2 and TRBJ1-2, is as follows: GAGVSQSPSNKVTEKGKDVELRCDPISGHTALYWYRQSLGQGLEFLIYFQGNSAPDKSGLPSDRFSAERTGGSVSTLTIQRTQQEDSAVYLCASSEGQGIYGYTFGSGTRLTVV.